The 5 T cell receptor beta chains in this list originate from one sample, sequenced in a study of cytomegalovirus exposure and HLA in healthy donors. Measured with immunoSEQ multiplex PCR; TCRdb has only the in-frame clones, and not every one. The table lists some 45,000 clones, roughly nine tenths of them singletons, with more than 4.5% in the top ten. The specimen sequenced was PBMCs. These receptors were collected from a man younger than 35 in good health and CMV-seronegative.

The J gene is TRBJ2-3, the V gene TRBV29-1, with 8 nucleotides matching TRBD1. Germline-derived CDR1 and CDR2 are SQVTM and ANQGSEA. The CDR3 contains 14 residues. V gave up 6 bases and J gave up 3 bases; unmatched junction bases: 8. The CDR3 is CSVNGQGVTDTQYF. Here the CDR3 DNA reads TGCAGCGTGAACGGACAGGGTGTGACAGATACGCAGTATTTT.

The chain's CDR3 is CATSRDNAVHRFYEQYF. The CDR3 bases are TGTGCCACCAGCAGAGATAACGCGGTACACAGGTTCTACGAGCAGTACTTC. This chain uses TRBV15 with TRBJ2-7, with D possibly TRBD1 on 5 matching bases. CDR3 length equals 17 residues. V lost 0 bases, J lost 3 bases, and 18 bases lay in between. Germline CDR1 reads LNHNV; CDR2 reads YYDKDF (reference sequence).

The chain uses TRBV5-4 and TRBJ2-1; maybe TRBD2 (6 bases). Germline V gene sequence: CDR1 SGHNT, CDR2 YYREEE (reference sequence). CDR3 length equals 15 residues. V gave up 4 bases and J gave up 6 bases, with 17 bases separating them. The CDR3 DNA follows: TGTGCCAGCAGCGCGGAGGGGCAGGTGGGCAATGAGCAGTTCTTC. Amino acid sequence: CASSAEGQVGNEQFF.

V usage is TRBV27 and J usage is TRBJ2-3, with 9 positions matching TRBD2. Germline values: CDR1 MNHEY, CDR2 SMNVEV (reference sequence). Losses at the gene ends were 6 bases for V and 6 bases for J; bases not matched to a gene: 7. The CDR3 is 14 residues long. The CDR3 loop reads CASSRETSGDTQYF. Written as DNA, the CDR3 is TGTGCCAGCAGCCGTGAGACTAGCGGTGATACGCAGTATTTT.

V gene TRBV25-1 combines with J gene TRBJ2-7, with 11 bases matching TRBD1. With V trimmed by 6 bases and J by 8 bases, 12 bases remained unmatched. Germline CDR1 is MGHDK and CDR2 is SYGVNS. This CDR3 region has 15 residues. In nucleotides, the CDR3 is TGTGCCAGCAGGGGATCCCGGACAGGGGGCGTTCAGCAGTACTTC. It translates to CASRGSRTGGVQQYF.